This T cell receptor (beta chain) stems from a study of OX40 agonist ivuxolimab in advanced cancers. About the study as a whole: The costimulatory receptor OX40 (CD134) was targeted by ivuxolimab, a fully human IgG2 agonistic monoclonal antibody. The purpose of peripheral TCRbeta sequencing was to test whether ivuxolimab changed TCR sequence diversity and led to clonal T-cell expansion. The monotherapy dose-escalation portion (N of about 50 patients) of the phase I ivuxolimab trial is reported in the paper. In the dose-escalation cohort, around four fifths of patients were male, and the mean age was approximately 64 years, with a range of roughly 20 to 80. Intravenous ivuxolimab was administered to patients every 2 weeks at six dose levels: 0.01, 0.1, 0.3, 1.5, 3 and 10 mg/kg. Prior anti-PD-1, anti-PD-L1 or anti-CTLA-4 therapy was permitted, and checkpoint inhibitors had been received by 30% to 40% of dose-escalation patients. Partial responses occurred in three dose-escalation patients: two with cutaneous melanoma and one with hepatocellular carcinoma. Among the roughly 50 dose-escalation patients, roughly 20 had hepatocellular carcinoma, 15 or so melanoma, 9 renal cell carcinoma and 9 head and neck cancer. The paper as a whole reports these results and caveats: Clonal expansion of both CD4+ and CD8+ blood T cells was observed from baseline to week 6 at doses 0.1 to 3.0 mg/kg. The antigen specificity of the clonally expanded peripheral T cells was not determined. Low levels of normalized T-cell clonal expansion were also shown by some nonresponding patients. After ivuxolimab, expanded clones were on average more numerous among CD8+ T cells than among CD4+ T cells. In partial responders in the 0.1-3.0 mg/kg groups, normalized peripheral clonal expansion was found to be among the lowest, especially among CD8+ T cells.

Relative to germline, V is 1 base shorter and J is 4 bases shorter, with 13 bases between their ends. From the cysteine through the phenylalanine, the CDR3 covers 15 amino acids. This entry keeps only the CDR3 DNA: 45 bases, framed from base 1. The germline V gene gives CDR1 as SNHLY and CDR2 as FYNNEI. The trial excluded patients who had a history of autoimmune disease or who were on systemic immunosuppression. Peripheral blood for TCR sequencing was drawn from every dose cohort at baseline, at cycle 4 day 1 and at cycle 7 day 1. Samples came from an open-label, multicenter, first-in-human phase I dose-escalation trial of ivuxolimab. Adults with locally advanced or metastatic head and neck squamous cell, hepatocellular, melanoma or renal cell carcinoma were enrolled in the trial. Before TCR sequencing, CD4+ and CD8+ T cells were separately sorted from peripheral blood. In regard to this clone: Its antigen target is currently unknown. The input lacks base qualities; no much larger clone sits a single base away.

Genomic DNA was extracted from sorted cells for sequencing of the TCRbeta CDR3 region. The immunoSEQ Assay was used to sequence the TCRbeta CDR3 regions. The immuneACCESS repertoire file appears here via TCRdb, limited to in-frame rearrangements. These files lack a portion of the clones; in checked studies, under half of the deficit traces to unresolved V genes, and the cause of the others is not known. A total of tens of thousands of clones appear in this sample, roughly 85% of them only once. The top ten constitute roughly 4.5% of the sample. The V gene is TRBV2 and the J gene is TRBJ1-2; the D region possibly corresponds to TRBD1 (5 bases align). This TCR was sampled from an adult with an advanced solid tumor such as melanoma, head and neck, liver or kidney cancer. The sequences come from CD4+ or CD8+ T cells sorted from blood, collected in a trial of the OX40 agonist ivuxolimab. The DNA sequence is TGTGCCAGCAGTGAAGACCGCCGGGGGATCTATGGCTACACCTTC. It translates as CASSEDRRGIYGYTF.